This passage covers 28 T cell receptor beta chains from one sample sequenced in a study of Graves' ophthalmopathy and Graves' hyperthyroidism. The study amplified TCR beta CDR3 regions using RNA transcripts. HTBI primers primed a first-round RT-PCR, and a second-round multiplex PCR followed. One entry per CDR3 protein results from TCRdb running MiXCR on the multiplex PCR reads. The sample yields a few hundred thousand distinct CDR3 sequences, less than 20% seen once. The sequenced sample was peripheral blood. These receptor sequences come from a woman aged 18-29 years with stable Graves' hyperthyroidism.

This clonotype has a count of ten or more. The rearrangement joins TRBV18 to TRBJ2-7, with no clear D. Trimming removed 2 bases at V and 6 bases at J, with 17 bases between. The CDR3 runs to 15 residues. Germline CDR1 KGHSH, CDR2 LQKENI. CDR3 sequence: CASSPDPAVRSEQYF. CDR3 nucleotides: TGTGCCAGCTCACCAGACCCCGCGGTAAGGTCCGAGCAGTACTTC.

This clonotype was seen repeatedly, ten times or more. The J gene is TRBJ2-5, the V gene TRBV18; 8 bases map to TRBD2. The CDR3 extends over 13 amino acids. The germline V gene encodes CDR1 KGHSH and CDR2 LQKENI. The V segment lost 2 bases and the J segment 4 bases; nucleotides outside the gene matches: 0. The CDR3 reads CASSPAGGETQYF. The CDR3 DNA reads as TGTGCCAGCTCACCAGCGGGGGGAGAGACCCAGTACTTC. Drawing the rest from reference TRBV18 and TRBJ2-5, the complete variable domain is NAGVMQNPRHLVRRRGQEARLRCSPMKGHSHVYWYRQLPEEGLKFMVYLQKENIIDESGMPKERFSAEFPKEGPSILRIQQVVRGDSAAYFCASSPAGGETQYFGPGTRLLVL.

The chain employs TRBV5-1 and TRBJ2-5; D might be TRBD1 or TRBD2, each matching 5 bases. CDR1 is SGHRS and CDR2 is YFSETQ in the germline V gene. Trimming took off 5 bases at V and 7 bases at J, with 12 bases between the two ends. The length of the CDR3 is 12 residues. Written as DNA, the CDR3 is TGCGCCAGCAGGGGGATGGGGACGACCCAGTACTTC. This translates into CASRGMGTTQYF.

The V call is TRBV4-1, the J call TRBJ1-5; D not resolved. In germline, CDR1 is MGHRA, CDR2 YSYEKL. This CDR3 has 15 amino acids. V was pared by 1 base and J by 11 bases, with 18 bases between. The CDR3 region has the DNA TGCGCCAGCAGCCAAGCAGACGGGGAGGGATCGGCCCAGCATTTT. This sequence encodes CASSQADGEGSAQHF.

In this sample, this clonotype turned up a few times. The chain has TRBV29-1 and TRBJ1-2; D not resolved. Trimming pared 3 bases from V and 8 bases from J, leaving 13 bases between. The germline CDR1 and CDR2 sequences are SQVTM and ANQGSEA. The CDR3 consists of 12 residues. CDR3 coding DNA: TGCAGCGTTGACGAGGCCTTAGGCGGCTACACCTTC. Amino acids: CSVDEALGGYTF.

In regard to this clonotype: This sequence may be a read error, since a much larger clone differs from it by one base. The chain recombines TRBV6-1 with TRBJ1-2; D uncertain. The CDR3 contains 14 residues. Per the germline V gene, CDR1 is MNHNS and CDR2 is SASEGT. V was clipped by 10 bases and J by 0 bases, with 15 bases between them. CDR3 sequence: CAISPDISNYGYTF. CDR3 bases: TGTGCCATCAGCCCCGACATCTCTAACTATGGCTACACCTTC.

This clonotype was seen ten or more times. V usage is TRBV15 and J usage is TRBJ1-2; 7 positions agree with TRBD1. J lost 3 bases, V lost 0 bases, and 4 bases had no gene match. The CDR3 spans 15 residues. CDR1 and CDR2 (germline): LNHNV, YYDKDF (reference sequence). DNA of the CDR3: TGTGCCACCAGCAGAGATAGGGACAGCGACTATGGCTACACCTTC. It codes for CATSRDRDSDYGYTF.

This clonotype was counted ten times or more. The chain is built from TRBV6-1 and TRBJ1-1; unclear D gene. The germline V gene has CDR1 MNHNS and CDR2 SASEGT. V was cut by 2 bases and J by 1 base, with 11 bases left in between. The CDR3 is made up of 15 amino acids. This chain's CDR3 is CASSELVTANTEAFF. The CDR3 region has the DNA TGTGCCAGCAGTGAACTAGTGACGGCGAACACTGAAGCTTTCTTT.

This clonotype was seen ten or more times. The chain is built from TRBV10-3 and TRBJ1-2; TRBD1 matches 7 bases. Germline V lookup: CDR1 ENHRY, CDR2 SYGVKD. J was trimmed by 4 bases and V by 2 bases; bases with no gene match: 4. The CDR3 has 14 residues. The CDR3 sequence is CAISEPRGSYGYTF. CDR3 coding DNA: TGTGCCATCAGTGAGCCCAGGGGGAGCTATGGCTACACCTTC.

This clonotype came up many times. The rearrangement uses TRBV29-1 and TRBJ2-5, with a possible D match to TRBD1 (5 bases). The V end was cut by 1 base, the J end by 4 bases, with 10 bases between. This CDR3 spans 13 amino acids. Germline CDR1 is SQVTM and CDR2 is ANQGSEA. CDR3 sequence (DNA): TGCAGCGTTGAAGGAAGGGGCGGAGAGACCCAGTACTTC. Protein product: CSVEGRGGETQYF.

The rearrangement uses TRBV19 and TRBJ1-1; D possibly corresponds to TRBD1 (5 bases). Germline V CDR1 and CDR2: LNHDA, SQIVND (reference sequence). V dropped 1 base and J dropped 5 bases, with 11 bases sitting between them. The CDR3 spans 14 residues. In DNA form, the CDR3 reads TGTGCCAGTAGTATAGTGGGGGAGACAACTGAAGCTTTCTTT. This encodes CASSIVGETTEAFF.

The chain is built from TRBV4-1 and TRBJ1-6; 7 bases align to TRBD1. The CDR3 length is 15 residues. Germline V gene lookup returns CDR1 MGHRA and CDR2 YSYEKL. J lost 9 bases, V lost 4 bases, and 9 bases had no gene match. Here the CDR3 DNA reads TGCGCCAGCAGCCCCCCCGCGACAGGGCCTTCACCCCTCCACTTT. The encoded protein is CASSPPATGPSPLHF.

This clonotype was counted at least ten times. The chain couples TRBV19 to TRBJ1-5; D might be TRBD1 (6 bases). The V end was cut by 10 bases, the J end by 1 base, with 20 bases between. Germline V lookup: CDR1 LNHDA, CDR2 SQIVND (reference sequence). This CDR3 has 16 residues. The DNA for the CDR3 is TGTGCCACCCGGGGCAGGGGTCAAGGAAGCAATCAGCCCCAGCATTTT. Amino acids: CATRGRGQGSNQPQHF.

This clonotype was counted at least ten times. The chain is built from TRBV6-1 and TRBJ2-7; TRBD2 is a possible D gene (5 bases). CDR1 is MNHNS and CDR2 is SASEGT in the germline V gene. CDR3 length equals 13 residues. V was pared by 6 bases and J by 2 bases, with 11 bases between. CDR3 in DNA: TGTGCCAGCAGCCTTCTGGGAGCCTACGAGCAGTACTTC. It is translated as CASSLLGAYEQYF.

This clonotype was detected ten times or more. This rearrangement joins TRBV6-5 to TRBJ2-7; TRBD1 matches at 8 bases. In germline, CDR1 is MNHEY, CDR2 SVGAGI. Trimming at V came to 6 bases and at J to 7 bases, leaving 8 bases not matched to a gene. CDR3 size: 13 residues. CDR3 nucleotides: TGTGCCAGCAGCTCAGGGGGCGCGGGGGAGCAGTACTTC. It translates to CASSSGGAGEQYF.

This clonotype has more than one count but fewer than ten. The chain is built from TRBV7-9 and TRBJ1-1; no clear D. The ends were cut back, 4 bases at V and 4 bases at J, with 7 bases in the middle. CDR1 and CDR2 (germline): SEHNR, FQNEAQ (reference sequence). This CDR3 has 12 residues. As DNA, the CDR3 is TGTGCCAGCAGCTCGGGTTTCACTGAAGCTTTCTTT. It codes for CASSSGFTEAFF.

At least ten counts were recorded for this clonotype. V usage is TRBV12-3 or TRBV12-4 and J usage is TRBJ1-1, with 7 bases fitting TRBD1. J was trimmed by 4 bases and V by 4 bases; bases with no gene match: 6. The CDR3 is 14 residues long. CDR3 sequence reads: CASSWEGAFTEAFF. The CDR3 DNA reads TGTGCCAGCAGTTGGGAGGGGGCATTCACTGAAGCTTTCTTT.

This clonotype showed up many times. The chain has TRBV18 and TRBJ1-2; weak D call: TRBD1 (6 bases). The germline CDR1 and CDR2 sequences are KGHSH and LQKENI. Trimming removed 5 bases at V and 4 bases at J, with 11 bases between. The CDR3 is 13 residues long. DNA of the CDR3: TGTGCCAGCTCAATAAAGGGGGGCTATGGCTACACCTTC. Translated, it gives CASSIKGGYGYTF.

The rearrangement joins TRBV7-8 to TRBJ1-1, with TRBD1 matching over 9 bases. Germline lookup yields CDR1 SGHVS and CDR2 FQNEAQ. This CDR3 region has 15 residues. V dropped 1 base and J dropped 8; count of bases not matched to a gene: 8. The CDR3 bases are TGTGCCAGCAGCTTAGGACAGGGGGGCCTAAGCGAAGCTTTCTTT. It translates to CASSLGQGGLSEAFF. The variable domain in full, completed from reference TRBV7-8 and TRBJ1-1, reads GAGVSQSPRYKVAKRGQDVALRCDPISGHVSLFWYQQALGQGPEFLTYFQNEAQLDKSGLPSDRFFAERPEGSVSTLKIQRTQQEDSAVYLCASSLGQGGLSEAFFGQGTRLTVV.

This clonotype was seen at least ten times. The chain carries TRBV11-2 and TRBJ2-6, with D possibly TRBD1 on 6 matching bases. Trimming cost V 6 bases and J 4 bases, with 16 bases left between them. This CDR3 is built from 16 residues. The germline V gene has CDR1 SGHAT and CDR2 FQNNGV. CDR3 nucleotides: TGTGCCAGCAGGGGACACGGGTCTTCAGGGGCCAACGTCCTGACTTTC. As protein: CASRGHGSSGANVLTF.

This clonotype was counted ten times or more. J is TRBJ1-1 and V is TRBV6-5; tentative D call: TRBD1 (5 bases). CDR3 length equals 15 residues. Germline V gives CDR1 MNHEY, CDR2 SVGAGI. Deletions cut 6 bases from V and 3 bases from J, with 17 bases between. This CDR3 is CASRVEGFGYTEAFF. CDR3 coding DNA: TGTGCCAGCAGGGTTGAGGGGTTCGGCTACACTGAAGCTTTCTTT.

Many counts were recorded for this clonotype. The chain has TRBV6-1 and TRBJ2-6, with D maybe TRBD1 (5 bases). The CDR3 totals 14 residues. Per the germline V gene, CDR1 is MNHNS and CDR2 is SASEGT. Trimming left V 4 bases short and J 2 bases short, with 6 bases between. The CDR3 spells CASSGRAGANVLTF. The CDR3 region has the DNA TGTGCCAGCAGTGGCAGGGCTGGGGCCAACGTCCTGACTTTC.

This clonotype occurred many times. This chain links TRBV6-2 or TRBV6-3 with TRBJ2-6; TRBD2 matches 9 bases. J gave up 0 bases and V 2 bases, and 5 bases lay outside the gene matches. The germline V gene encodes CDR1 MNHEY and CDR2 SVGEGT. The CDR3 has 18 residues. The CDR3, as DNA: TGTGCCAGCAGTTACCTTAGCGGGAGAAGCTCTGGGGCCAACGTCCTGACTTTC. As protein: CASSYLSGRSSGANVLTF.

This clonotype was counted only a few times. At one end, the junction sequence differs from germline, possibly due to a read error. CDR3 residues: CASSFRLLTGLSSGANVLAF. DNA for the CDR3: TGTGCCAGCAGTTTCCGCCTACTGACAGGGTTGAGCTCTGGGGCCAACGTCCTGGCTTTC. The chain combines TRBV12-3 or TRBV12-4 with TRBJ2-6, with 7 bases aligning to TRBD1. CDR3 length: 20 amino acids.

The chain recombines TRBV19 with TRBJ1-1; the D is unclear. CDR1 is LNHDA, CDR2 SQIVND, per germline (reference sequence). CDR3 length: 16 amino acids. Between the trimmed V and J ends, which lost 5 bases and 2 bases, there was a span of 18 bases. CDR3 in DNA: TGTGCCAGTAGTCCAGGCGGGCGATTTGGAAACACTGAAGCTTTCTTT. It specifies CASSPGGRFGNTEAFF.

This clonotype was seen repeatedly, ten times or more. The rearrangement links TRBV24-1 to TRBJ2-7; D is ambiguous. CDR3 length: 11 amino acids. The V and J ends lost 5 bases and 5 bases respectively, with 6 bases between them. Germline CDR1 and CDR2: KGHDR and SFDVKD. The CDR3 nucleotides are TGTGCCACCAGTGCCCAGCACGAGCAGTACTTC. It yields the protein CATSAQHEQYF.

This clonotype came up many times. The chain links TRBV9 to TRBJ2-5; 10 bases align to TRBD1. Germline-derived CDR1 and CDR2 are SGDLS and YYNGEE. This CDR3 has 15 amino acids. With 4 bases clipped from V and 4 bases from J, the junction kept 7 bases outside the gene matches. The CDR3 spells CASSPRTGGSETQYF. The DNA for the CDR3 is TGTGCCAGCAGCCCCCGGACAGGGGGATCAGAGACCCAGTACTTC. Combining the CDR3 with reference TRBV9 and TRBJ2-5 gives the whole variable domain DSGVTQTPKHLITATGQRVTLRCSPRSGDLSVYWYQQSLDQGLQFLIQYYNGEERAKGNILERFSAQQFPDLHSELNLSSLELGDSALYFCASSPRTGGSETQYFGPGTRLLVL.

In this sample, this clonotype turned up many times. V is TRBV12-3 or TRBV12-4 and J is TRBJ1-2, with TRBD1 as a possible D gene (5 bases). The CDR3 has 13 amino acids. V dropped 3 bases and J dropped 6 bases, with 11 bases sitting between them. CDR3 in amino acids: CASSFSLGDGYTF. In DNA form, the CDR3 reads TGTGCCAGCAGTTTTTCATTGGGGGATGGCTACACCTTC.